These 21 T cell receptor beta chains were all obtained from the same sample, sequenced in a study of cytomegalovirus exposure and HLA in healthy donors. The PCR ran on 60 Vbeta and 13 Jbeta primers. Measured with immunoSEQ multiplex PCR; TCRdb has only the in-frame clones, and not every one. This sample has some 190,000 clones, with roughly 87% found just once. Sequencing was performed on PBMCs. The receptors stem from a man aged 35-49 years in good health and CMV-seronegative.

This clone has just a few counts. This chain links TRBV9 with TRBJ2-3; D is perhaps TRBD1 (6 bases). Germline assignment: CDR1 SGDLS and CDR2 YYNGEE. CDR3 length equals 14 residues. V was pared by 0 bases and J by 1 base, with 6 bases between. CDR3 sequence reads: CASSVEGGTDTQYF. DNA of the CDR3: TGTGCCAGCAGCGTAGAGGGGGGCACAGATACGCAGTATTTT.

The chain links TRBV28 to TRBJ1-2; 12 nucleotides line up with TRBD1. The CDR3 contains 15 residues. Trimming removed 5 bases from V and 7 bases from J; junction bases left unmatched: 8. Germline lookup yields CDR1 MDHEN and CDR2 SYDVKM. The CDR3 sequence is CASSPPGTGGGGYTF. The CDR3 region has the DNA TGTGCCAGCAGTCCTCCCGGGACAGGGGGCGGTGGCTACACCTTC.

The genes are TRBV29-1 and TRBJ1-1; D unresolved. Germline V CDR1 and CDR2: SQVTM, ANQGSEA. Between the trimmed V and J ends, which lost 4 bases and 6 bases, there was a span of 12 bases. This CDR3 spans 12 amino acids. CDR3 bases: TGCAGCGTTGGTTCGGTTGTAGCTGAAGCTTTCTTT. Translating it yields CSVGSVVAEAFF.

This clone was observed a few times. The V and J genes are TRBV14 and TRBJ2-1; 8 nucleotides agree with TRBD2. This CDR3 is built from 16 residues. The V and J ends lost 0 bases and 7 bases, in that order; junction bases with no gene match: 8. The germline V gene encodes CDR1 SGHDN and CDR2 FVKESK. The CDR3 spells CASSQDGGERRNEQFF. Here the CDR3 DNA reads TGTGCCAGCAGCCAAGACGGGGGGGAGCGGAGGAATGAGCAGTTCTTC.

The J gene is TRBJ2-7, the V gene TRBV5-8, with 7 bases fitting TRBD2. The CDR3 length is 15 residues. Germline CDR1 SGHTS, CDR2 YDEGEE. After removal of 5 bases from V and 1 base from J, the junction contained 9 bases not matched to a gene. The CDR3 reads CASRGWGLPSYEQYF. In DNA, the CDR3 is TGTGCCAGCAGGGGTTGGGGACTACCATCCTACGAGCAGTACTTC.

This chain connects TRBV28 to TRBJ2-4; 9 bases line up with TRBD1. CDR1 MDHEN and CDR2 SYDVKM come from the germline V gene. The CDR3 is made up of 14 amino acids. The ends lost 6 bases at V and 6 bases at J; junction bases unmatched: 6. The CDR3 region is CASSAQGAVNIQYF. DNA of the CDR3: TGTGCCAGCAGCGCACAGGGGGCGGTAAACATTCAGTACTTC.

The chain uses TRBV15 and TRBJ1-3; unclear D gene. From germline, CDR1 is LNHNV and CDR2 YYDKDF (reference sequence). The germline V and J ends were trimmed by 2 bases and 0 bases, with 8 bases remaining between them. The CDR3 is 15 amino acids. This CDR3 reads CATSRKQSSGNTIYF. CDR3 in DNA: TGTGCCACCAGCAGAAAACAGAGCTCTGGAAACACCATATATTTT.

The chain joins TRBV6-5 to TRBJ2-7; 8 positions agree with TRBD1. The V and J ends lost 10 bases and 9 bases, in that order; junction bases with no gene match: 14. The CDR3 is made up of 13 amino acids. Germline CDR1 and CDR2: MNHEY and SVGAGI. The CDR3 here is CATQGRGRVGQYF. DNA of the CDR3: TGTGCCACCCAGGGCAGGGGGCGAGTTGGGCAGTACTTC.

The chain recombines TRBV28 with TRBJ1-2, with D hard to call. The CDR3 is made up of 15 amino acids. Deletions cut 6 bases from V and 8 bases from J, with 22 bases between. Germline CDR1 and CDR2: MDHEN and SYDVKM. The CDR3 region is CASSSTSSYHGGYTF. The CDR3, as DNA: TGTGCCAGCAGCTCCACTTCATCGTACCACGGGGGCTACACCTTC.

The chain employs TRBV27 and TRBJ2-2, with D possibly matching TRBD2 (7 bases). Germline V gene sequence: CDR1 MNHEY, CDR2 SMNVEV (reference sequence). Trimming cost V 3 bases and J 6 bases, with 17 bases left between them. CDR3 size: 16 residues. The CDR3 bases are TGTGCCAGCAGTTTCGTCGGGGGGCAGAAGGCCGGGGAGCTGTTTTTT. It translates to CASSFVGGQKAGELFF.

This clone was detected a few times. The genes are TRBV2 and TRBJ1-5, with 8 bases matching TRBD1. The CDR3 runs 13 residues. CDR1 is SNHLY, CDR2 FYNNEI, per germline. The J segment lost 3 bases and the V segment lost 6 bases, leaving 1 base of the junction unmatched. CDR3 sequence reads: CASSRGLNQPQHF. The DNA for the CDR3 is TGTGCCAGCAGCAGGGGGCTCAATCAGCCCCAGCATTTT.

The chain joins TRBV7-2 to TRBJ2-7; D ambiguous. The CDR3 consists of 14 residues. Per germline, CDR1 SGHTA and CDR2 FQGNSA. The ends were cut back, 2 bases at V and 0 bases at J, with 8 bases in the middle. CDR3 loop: CASSLLRSSYEQYF. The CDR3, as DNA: TGTGCCAGCAGCTTACTTCGGAGCTCCTACGAGCAGTACTTC.

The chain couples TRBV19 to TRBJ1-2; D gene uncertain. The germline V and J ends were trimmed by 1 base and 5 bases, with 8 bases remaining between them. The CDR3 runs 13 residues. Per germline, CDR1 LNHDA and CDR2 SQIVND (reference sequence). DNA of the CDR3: TGTGCCAGTAGTATAGGGGCGTCTTATGGCTACACCTTC. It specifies CASSIGASYGYTF.

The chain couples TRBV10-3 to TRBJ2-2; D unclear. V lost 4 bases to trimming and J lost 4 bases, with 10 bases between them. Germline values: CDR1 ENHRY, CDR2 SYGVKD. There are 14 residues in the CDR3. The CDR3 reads CAISGELFTGELFF. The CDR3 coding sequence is TGTGCCATCAGTGGAGAACTCTTCACCGGGGAGCTGTTTTTT.

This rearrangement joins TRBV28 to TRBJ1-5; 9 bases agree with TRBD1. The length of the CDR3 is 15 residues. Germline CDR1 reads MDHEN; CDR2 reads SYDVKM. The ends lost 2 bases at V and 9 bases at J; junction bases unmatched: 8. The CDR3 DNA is TGTGCCAGCAGTTTAGGTGGACAGGGGATGGGGCCCCAGCATTTT. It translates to CASSLGGQGMGPQHF.

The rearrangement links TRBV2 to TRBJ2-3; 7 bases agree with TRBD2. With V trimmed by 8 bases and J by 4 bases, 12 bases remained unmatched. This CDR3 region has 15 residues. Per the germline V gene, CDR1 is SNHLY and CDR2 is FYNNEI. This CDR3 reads CASLLPTTSADTQYF. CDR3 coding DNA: TGTGCCAGCCTACTTCCCACAACTAGCGCAGATACGCAGTATTTT.

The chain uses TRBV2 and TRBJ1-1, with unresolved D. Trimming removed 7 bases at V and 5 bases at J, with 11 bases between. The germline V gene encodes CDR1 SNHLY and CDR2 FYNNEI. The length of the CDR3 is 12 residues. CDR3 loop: CASTGEYTEAFF. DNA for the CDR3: TGTGCCAGCACCGGGGAGTATACTGAAGCTTTCTTT.

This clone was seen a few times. The chain's CDR3 is CASSQTGTSGRGSTGELFF. The CDR3 DNA reads as TGCGCCAGCAGCCAAACCGGGACTAGCGGGAGGGGAAGCACCGGGGAGCTGTTTTTT. V and J are TRBV4-1 and TRBJ2-2; 16 bases map to TRBD2. The CDR3 covers 19 residues. Germline V gene sequence: CDR1 MGHRA, CDR2 YSYEKL. V lost 2 bases, J lost 4 bases, and 7 bases stayed unmatched.

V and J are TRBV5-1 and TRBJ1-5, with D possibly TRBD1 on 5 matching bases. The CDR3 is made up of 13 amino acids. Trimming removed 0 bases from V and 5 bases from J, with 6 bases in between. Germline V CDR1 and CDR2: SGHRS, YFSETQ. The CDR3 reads CASSLVGDQPQHF. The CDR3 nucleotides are TGCGCCAGCAGCTTGGTAGGGGATCAGCCCCAGCATTTT.

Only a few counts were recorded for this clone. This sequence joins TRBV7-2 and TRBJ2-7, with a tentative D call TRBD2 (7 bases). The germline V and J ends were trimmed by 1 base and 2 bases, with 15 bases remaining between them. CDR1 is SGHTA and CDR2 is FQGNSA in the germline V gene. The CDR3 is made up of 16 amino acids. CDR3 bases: TGTGCCAGCAGCTTAGTTGGGGGAGGGACAACCTACGAGCAGTACTTC. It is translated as CASSLVGGGTTYEQYF. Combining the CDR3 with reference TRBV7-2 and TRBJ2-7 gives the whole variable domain GAGVSQSPSNKVTEKGKDVELRCDPISGHTALYWYRQSLGQGLEFLIYFQGNSAPDKSGLPSDRFSAERTGGSVSTLTIQRTQQEDSAVYLCASSLVGGGTTYEQYFGPGTRLTVT.

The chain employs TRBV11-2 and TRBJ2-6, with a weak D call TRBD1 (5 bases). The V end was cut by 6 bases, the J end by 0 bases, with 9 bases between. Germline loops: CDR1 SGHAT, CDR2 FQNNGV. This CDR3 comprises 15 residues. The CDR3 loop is CASRDTYSGANVLTF. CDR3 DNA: TGTGCCAGCAGGGACACCTACTCTGGGGCCAACGTCCTGACTTTC. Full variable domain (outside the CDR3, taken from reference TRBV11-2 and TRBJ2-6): EAGVAQSPRYKIIEKRQSVAFWCNPISGHATLYWYQQILGQGPKLLIQFQNNGVVDDSQLPKDRFSAERLKGVDSTLKIQPAKLEDSAVYLCASRDTYSGANVLTFGAGSRLTVL.